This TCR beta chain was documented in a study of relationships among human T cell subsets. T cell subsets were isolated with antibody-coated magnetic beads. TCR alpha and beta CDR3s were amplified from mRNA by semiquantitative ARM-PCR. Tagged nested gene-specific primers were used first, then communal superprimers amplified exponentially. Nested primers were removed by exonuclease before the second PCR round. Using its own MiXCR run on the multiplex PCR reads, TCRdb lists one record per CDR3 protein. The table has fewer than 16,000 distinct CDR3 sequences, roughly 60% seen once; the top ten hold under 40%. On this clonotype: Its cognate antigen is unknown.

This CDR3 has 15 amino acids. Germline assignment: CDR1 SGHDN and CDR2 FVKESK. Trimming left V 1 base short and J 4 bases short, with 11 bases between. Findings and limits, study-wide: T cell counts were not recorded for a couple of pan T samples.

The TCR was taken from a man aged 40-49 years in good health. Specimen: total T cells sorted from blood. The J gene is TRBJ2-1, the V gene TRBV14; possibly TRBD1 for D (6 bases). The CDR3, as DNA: TGTGCCAGCAGCCAAGTCCGAGACAGGTACAATGAGCAGTTCTTC. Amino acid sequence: CASSQVRDRYNEQFF. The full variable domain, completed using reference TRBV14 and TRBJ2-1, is EAGVTQFPSHSVIEKGQTVTLRCDPISGHDNLYWYRRVMGKEIKFLLHFVKESKQDESGMPNNRFLAERTGGTYSTLKVQPAELEDSGVYFCASSQVRDRYNEQFFGPGTRLTVL.